The 2 T cell receptor beta chains in this list originate from one sample, sequenced in a study of T cell repertoires in cytomegalovirus infection. What these receptors recognize is not known. Using its own MiXCR run on the reads, TCRdb lists one record per CDR3 protein. The sample contains approximately 70,000 distinct CDR3 sequences, 20% to 25% of which appear only once. The starting material was CD8+ T cells from cultured PBMCs, obtained from culture after CMV antigen stimulation. The receptors stem from a human donor in good health (CMV status not recorded). Some clones in this sample may be carry-over from other donors' samples.

This clonotype occurred a few times. The genes are TRBV5-6 and TRBJ1-6, with D uncertain. CDR1 SGHDT and CDR2 YYEEEE come from the germline V gene. CDR3 size: 14 residues. V was clipped by 0 bases and J by 7 bases, with 8 bases between them. In DNA, the CDR3 is TGTGCCAGCAGCTTGGAAGGGATCAATTCACCCCTCCACTTT. This translates into CASSLEGINSPLHF.

This chain connects TRBV7-2 to TRBJ2-3; 10 nucleotides align to TRBD2. CDR1 and CDR2 (germline): SGHTA, FQGNSA. Trimming removed 3 bases from V and 6 bases from J; junction bases left unmatched: 6. The CDR3 runs to 15 residues. The CDR3 protein is CASSLGSGGPDTQYF. The CDR3, as DNA: TGTGCCAGCAGCTTGGGTAGCGGGGGGCCGGATACGCAGTATTTT.